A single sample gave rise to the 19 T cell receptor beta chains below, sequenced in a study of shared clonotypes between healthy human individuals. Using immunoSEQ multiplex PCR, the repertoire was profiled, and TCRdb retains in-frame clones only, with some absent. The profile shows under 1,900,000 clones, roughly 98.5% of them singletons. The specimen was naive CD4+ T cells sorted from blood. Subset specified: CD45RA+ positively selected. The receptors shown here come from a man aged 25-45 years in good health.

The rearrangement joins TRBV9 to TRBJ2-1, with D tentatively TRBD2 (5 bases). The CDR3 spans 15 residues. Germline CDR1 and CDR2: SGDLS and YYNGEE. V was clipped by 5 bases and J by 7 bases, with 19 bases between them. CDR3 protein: CASRGKQDGKNEQFF. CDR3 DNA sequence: TGTGCCAGCAGGGGGAAGCAGGACGGGAAGAATGAGCAGTTCTTC.

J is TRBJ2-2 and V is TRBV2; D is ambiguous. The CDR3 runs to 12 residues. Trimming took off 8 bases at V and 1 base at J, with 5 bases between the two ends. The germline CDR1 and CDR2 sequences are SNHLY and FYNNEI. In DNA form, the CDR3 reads TGTGCCAGCTCCCGGAACACCGGGGAGCTGTTTTTT. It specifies CASSRNTGELFF.

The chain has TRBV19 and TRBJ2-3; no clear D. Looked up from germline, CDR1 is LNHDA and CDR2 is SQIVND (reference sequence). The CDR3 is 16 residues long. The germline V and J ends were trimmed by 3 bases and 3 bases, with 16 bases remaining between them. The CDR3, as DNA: TGTGCCAGTAGTATGACCACGGCGGTACTGACAGATACGCAGTATTTT. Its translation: CASSMTTAVLTDTQYF.

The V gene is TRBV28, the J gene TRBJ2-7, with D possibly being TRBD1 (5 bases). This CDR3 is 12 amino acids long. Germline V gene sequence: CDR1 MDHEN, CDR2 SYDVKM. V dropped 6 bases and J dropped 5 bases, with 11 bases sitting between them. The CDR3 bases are TGTGCCAGCAGGGTCATGGGGCACGAGCAGTACTTC. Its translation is CASRVMGHEQYF. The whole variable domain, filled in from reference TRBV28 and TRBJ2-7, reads DVKVTQSSRYLVKRTGEKVFLECVQDMDHENMFWYRQDPGLGLRLIYFSYDVKMKEKGDIPEGYSVSREKKERFSLILESASTNQTSMYLCASRVMGHEQYFGPGTRLTVT.

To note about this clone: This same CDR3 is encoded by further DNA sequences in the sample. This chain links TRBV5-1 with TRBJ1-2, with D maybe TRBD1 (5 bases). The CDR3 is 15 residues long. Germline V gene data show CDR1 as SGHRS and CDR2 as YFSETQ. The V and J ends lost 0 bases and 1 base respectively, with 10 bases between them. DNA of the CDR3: TGCGCCAGCAGCTTGGCTGGGACTGGTAACTATGGCTACACCTTC. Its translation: CASSLAGTGNYGYTF.

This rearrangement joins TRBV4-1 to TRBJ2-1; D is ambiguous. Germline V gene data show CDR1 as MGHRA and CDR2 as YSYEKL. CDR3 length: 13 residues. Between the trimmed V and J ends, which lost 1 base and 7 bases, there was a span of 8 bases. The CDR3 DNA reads TGCGCCAGCAGCCAAGTCGGCCGAAATGAGCAGTTCTTC. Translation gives CASSQVGRNEQFF.

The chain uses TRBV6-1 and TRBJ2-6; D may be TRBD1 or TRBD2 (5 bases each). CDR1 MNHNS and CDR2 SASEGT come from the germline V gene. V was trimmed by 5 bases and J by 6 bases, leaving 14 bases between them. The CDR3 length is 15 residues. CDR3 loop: CASSSGPPEANVLTF. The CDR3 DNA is TGTGCCAGCAGTTCGGGGCCCCCGGAGGCCAACGTCCTGACTTTC.

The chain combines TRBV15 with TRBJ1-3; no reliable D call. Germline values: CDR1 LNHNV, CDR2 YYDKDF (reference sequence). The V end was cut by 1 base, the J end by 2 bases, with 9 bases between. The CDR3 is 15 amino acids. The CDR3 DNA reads TGTGCCACCAGCAGAGTTGAGAATCCTGGAAACACCATATATTTT. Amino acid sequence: CATSRVENPGNTIYF.

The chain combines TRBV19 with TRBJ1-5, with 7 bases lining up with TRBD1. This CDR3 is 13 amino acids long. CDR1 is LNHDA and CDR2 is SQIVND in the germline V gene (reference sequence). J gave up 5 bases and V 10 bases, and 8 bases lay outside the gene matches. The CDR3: CATQDRRDQPQHF. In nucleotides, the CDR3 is TGTGCCACCCAGGACAGGAGGGATCAGCCCCAGCATTTT.

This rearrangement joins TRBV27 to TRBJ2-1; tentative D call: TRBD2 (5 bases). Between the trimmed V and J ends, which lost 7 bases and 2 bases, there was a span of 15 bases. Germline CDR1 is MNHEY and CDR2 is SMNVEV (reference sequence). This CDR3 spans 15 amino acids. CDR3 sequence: CASKRSLVAYNEQFF. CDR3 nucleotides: TGTGCCAGCAAGCGGAGTCTAGTTGCCTACAATGAGCAGTTCTTC.

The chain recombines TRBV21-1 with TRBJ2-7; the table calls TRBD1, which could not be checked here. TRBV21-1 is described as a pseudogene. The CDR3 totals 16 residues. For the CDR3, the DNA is TGTGCCAGCAGCACCGTTAGACAGCGCCTAAGCTACGAGCAGTACTTC. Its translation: CASSTVRQRLSYEQYF.

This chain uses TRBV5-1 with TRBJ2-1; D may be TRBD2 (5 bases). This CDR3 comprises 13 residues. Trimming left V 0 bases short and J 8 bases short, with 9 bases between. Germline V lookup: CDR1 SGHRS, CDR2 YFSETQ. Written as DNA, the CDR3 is TGCGCCAGCAGCTTGGGGGAGTACGATGAGCAGTTCTTC. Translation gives CASSLGEYDEQFF.

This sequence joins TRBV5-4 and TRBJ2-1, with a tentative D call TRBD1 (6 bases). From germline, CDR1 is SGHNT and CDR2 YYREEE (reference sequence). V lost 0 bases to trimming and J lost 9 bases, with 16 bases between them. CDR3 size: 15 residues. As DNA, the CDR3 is TGTGCCAGCAGCTTGGACAGGGTCTCGAGCCGTGAGCAGTTCTTC. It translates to CASSLDRVSSREQFF.

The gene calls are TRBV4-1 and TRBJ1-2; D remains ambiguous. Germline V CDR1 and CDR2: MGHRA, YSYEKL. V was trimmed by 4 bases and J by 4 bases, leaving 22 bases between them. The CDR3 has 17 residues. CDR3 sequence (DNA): TGCGCCAGCAGCCCCCTATCCCCCTACCTCGATTCCTATGGCTACACCTTC. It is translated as CASSPLSPYLDSYGYTF.

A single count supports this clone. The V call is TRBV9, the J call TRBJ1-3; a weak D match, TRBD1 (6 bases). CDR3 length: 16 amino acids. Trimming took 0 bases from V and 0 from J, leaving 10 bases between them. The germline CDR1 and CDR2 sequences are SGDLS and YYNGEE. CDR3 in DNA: TGTGCCAGCAGCGTAGCCCCAGGGGACTCTGGAAACACCATATATTTT. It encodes CASSVAPGDSGNTIYF.

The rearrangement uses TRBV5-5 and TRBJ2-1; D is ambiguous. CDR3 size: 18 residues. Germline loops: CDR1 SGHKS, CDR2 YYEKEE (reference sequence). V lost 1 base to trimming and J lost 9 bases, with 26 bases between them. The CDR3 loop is CASSLLTLKGKLRGEQFF. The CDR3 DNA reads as TGTGCCAGCAGCTTGCTAACACTGAAGGGCAAACTCCGTGGTGAGCAGTTCTTC.

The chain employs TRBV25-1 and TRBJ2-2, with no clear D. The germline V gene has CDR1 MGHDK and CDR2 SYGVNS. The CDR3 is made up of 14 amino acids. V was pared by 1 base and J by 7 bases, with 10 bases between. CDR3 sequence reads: CASSEFKVVGELFF. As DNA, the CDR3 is TGTGCCAGCAGTGAATTTAAGGTTGTCGGGGAGCTGTTTTTT.

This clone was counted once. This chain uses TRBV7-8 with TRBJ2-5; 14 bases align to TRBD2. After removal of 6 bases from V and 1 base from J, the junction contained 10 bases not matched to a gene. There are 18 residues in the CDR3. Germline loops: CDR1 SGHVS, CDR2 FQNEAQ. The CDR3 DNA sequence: TGTGCCAGCAGTAGAGGACTAGCGGGAGGAGCCACCCAAGAGACCCAGTACTTC. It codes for CASSRGLAGGATQETQYF.

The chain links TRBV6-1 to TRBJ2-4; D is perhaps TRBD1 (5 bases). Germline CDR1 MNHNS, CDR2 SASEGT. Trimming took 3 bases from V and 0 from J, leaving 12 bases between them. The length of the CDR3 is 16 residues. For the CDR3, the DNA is TGTGCCAGCAGTGACGAAGGGGTCAAAGCCAAAAACATTCAGTACTTC. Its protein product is CASSDEGVKAKNIQYF.